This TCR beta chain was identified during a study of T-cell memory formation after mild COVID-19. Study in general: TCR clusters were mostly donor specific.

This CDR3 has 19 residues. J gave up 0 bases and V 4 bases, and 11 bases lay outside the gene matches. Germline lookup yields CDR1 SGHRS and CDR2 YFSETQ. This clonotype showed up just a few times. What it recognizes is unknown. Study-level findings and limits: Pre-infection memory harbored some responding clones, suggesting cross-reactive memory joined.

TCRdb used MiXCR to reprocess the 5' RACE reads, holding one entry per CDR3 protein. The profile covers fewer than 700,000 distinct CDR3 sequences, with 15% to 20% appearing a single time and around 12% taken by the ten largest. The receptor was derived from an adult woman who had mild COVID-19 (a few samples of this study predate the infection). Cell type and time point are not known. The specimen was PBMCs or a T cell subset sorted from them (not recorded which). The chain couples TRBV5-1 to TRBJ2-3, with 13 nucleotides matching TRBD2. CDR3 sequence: CASSEGLAGYRASTDTQYF. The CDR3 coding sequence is TGCGCCAGCAGCGAGGGACTAGCGGGGTACCGTGCTAGCACAGATACGCAGTATTTT.